Detailed here is one TCR beta chain. The sample belongs to a study of T cell responses to AZD1222 COVID-19 vaccine. Sequencing used immunoSEQ multiplex PCR; TCRdb keeps in-frame clones, though not all of them. This sample has 70,000 to 85,000 clones, with 86% found just once. V dropped 2 bases and J dropped 2 bases, with 12 bases sitting between them. Looked up from germline, CDR1 is MNHEY and CDR2 is SVGEGT. The CDR3 spans 16 residues. The J gene is TRBJ1-4, the V gene TRBV6-2 or TRBV6-3; no reliable D call. This TCR was recovered from an adult in good health. The specimen was peripheral blood, collected on day 0 of AZD1222 vaccination. Here the CDR3 DNA reads TGTGCCAGCAGTTACAGGGTAGCGTCGACTAATGAAAAACTGTTTTTT. This encodes CASSYRVASTNEKLFF.